The 10 T cell receptor beta chains below come from one sample, sequenced in a study of cytomegalovirus exposure and HLA in healthy donors. The PCR employed 60 Vbeta primers together with 13 Jbeta primers. Repertoires were generated with immunoSEQ multiplex PCR, while TCRdb's copy carries only in-frame clones and drops some. The sample holds 120,000 to 150,000 clones; just under 75% are singletons and the top ten take under 2%. The sequenced sample consisted of PBMCs. These receptors all come from a woman under 30 in good health and CMV-seronegative.

V gene TRBV27 combines with J gene TRBJ1-2, with 8 bases matching TRBD1. CDR3 length: 16 residues. Trimming removed 5 bases from V and 6 bases from J; junction bases left unmatched: 14. Germline V gene lookup returns CDR1 MNHEY and CDR2 SMNVEV (reference sequence). The DNA of the CDR3 is TGTGCCAGCAGTCCGCTCGGAGGACAGGGCATGGATGGCTACACCTTC. Amino acid sequence: CASSPLGGQGMDGYTF.

J is TRBJ2-2 and V is TRBV19, with D tentatively TRBD1 (6 bases). Trimming took off 9 bases at V and 5 bases at J, with 13 bases between the two ends. This CDR3 is 13 amino acids long. Germline V gene sequence: CDR1 LNHDA, CDR2 SQIVND (reference sequence). Here the CDR3 reads CASQGQATGELFF. The CDR3 nucleotides are TGTGCCAGCCAGGGACAAGCTACCGGGGAGCTGTTTTTT.

This chain links TRBV6-5 with TRBJ1-1; 7 bases are shared with TRBD1. Germline V CDR1 and CDR2: MNHEY, SVGAGI. There are 15 residues in the CDR3. The V gene end was trimmed by 5 bases and the J gene end by 4 bases; junction bases not matched to a gene: 10. The CDR3 reads CASSRRDRRGTEAFF. The DNA of the CDR3 is TGTGCCAGCAGTCGGCGGGACAGACGGGGCACTGAAGCTTTCTTT.

The genes are TRBV19 and TRBJ1-3; weak D call: TRBD1 (6 bases). Germline V lookup: CDR1 LNHDA, CDR2 SQIVND (reference sequence). Trimming pared 0 bases from V and 0 bases from J, leaving 12 bases between. This CDR3 contains 17 residues. CDR3 sequence reads: CASSIDDRPLSGNTIYF. DNA for the CDR3: TGTGCCAGTAGTATAGATGACAGGCCCCTCTCTGGAAACACCATATATTTT.

The chain is built from TRBV5-8 and TRBJ2-1, with D perhaps matching TRBD2 (6 bases). Germline-derived CDR1 and CDR2 are SGHTS and YDEGEE. Trimming pared 5 bases from V and 0 bases from J, leaving 18 bases between. The CDR3 contains 17 residues. The CDR3 loop is CASSRSRRAASYNEQFF. CDR3 nucleotides: TGTGCCAGCAGTAGGTCGCGGAGGGCGGCCTCCTACAATGAGCAGTTCTTC.

The chain joins TRBV5-6 to TRBJ1-2; D unresolved. Trimming stripped 0 bases from V and 10 bases from J, with 7 bases between. Germline assignment: CDR1 SGHDT and CDR2 YYEEEE. This CDR3 is built from 11 residues. In DNA, the CDR3 is TGTGCCAGCAGCTTGGGGAACTACTACACCTTC. Its protein product is CASSLGNYYTF.

This clone was observed a handful of times. The junction departs from the called germline gene at one end, perhaps through a read error. This chain links TRBV25-1 with TRBJ1-2; weak D call: TRBD1 (6 bases). The germline V gene encodes CDR1 MGHDK and CDR2 SYGVNS. CDR3 length: 12 residues. The CDR3 protein is CASSELEGGRVF. The CDR3 bases are TGTGCCAGCAGTGAATTGGAGGGGGGGAGAGTCTTC.

In its sample, this clone was seen a few times. V usage is TRBV25-1 and J usage is TRBJ2-5; 11 nucleotides match TRBD1. Germline CDR1 is MGHDK and CDR2 is SYGVNS. The CDR3 is 16 amino acids. V trimming: 5 bases; J trimming: 1 base; junction bases outside the gene matches: 6. The CDR3: CASSPWDRGGQETQYF. In DNA form, the CDR3 reads TGTGCCAGCAGTCCCTGGGACAGGGGGGGCCAAGAGACCCAGTACTTC.

The chain links TRBV6-5 to TRBJ1-5, with 10 bases lining up with TRBD1. Germline-derived CDR1 and CDR2 are MNHEY and SVGAGI. CDR3 size: 13 residues. V was pared by 8 bases and J by 7 bases, with 5 bases of the junction left unmatched. The CDR3 DNA is TGTGCCAGCGCCGGGACAGGGGAACAGCCCCAGCATTTT. Protein: CASAGTGEQPQHF.

The chain recombines TRBV23-1 with TRBJ1-1; D may be TRBD1 (5 bases). TRBV23-1 is classed as an ORF, of uncertain function. CDR3 length equals 12 residues. V dropped 7 bases and J dropped 8 bases, with 14 bases sitting between them. CDR3 in amino acids: CASMGRDGEAFF. Here the CDR3 DNA reads TGCGCCAGCATGGGGCGGGACGGGGAAGCTTTCTTT.